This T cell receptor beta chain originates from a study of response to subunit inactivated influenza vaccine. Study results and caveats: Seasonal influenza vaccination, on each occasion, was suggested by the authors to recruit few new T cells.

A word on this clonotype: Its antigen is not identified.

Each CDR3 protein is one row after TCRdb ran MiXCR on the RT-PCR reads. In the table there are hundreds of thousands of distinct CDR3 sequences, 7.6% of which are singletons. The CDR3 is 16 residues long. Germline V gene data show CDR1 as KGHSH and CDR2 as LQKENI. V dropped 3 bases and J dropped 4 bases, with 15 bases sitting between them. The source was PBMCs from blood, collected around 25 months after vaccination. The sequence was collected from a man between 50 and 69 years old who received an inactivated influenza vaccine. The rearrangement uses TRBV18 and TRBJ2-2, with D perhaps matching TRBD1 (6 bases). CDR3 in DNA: TGTGCCAGCTCACCCCGACAGGTTCGGATCACCGGGGAGCTGTTTTTT. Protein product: CASSPRQVRITGELFF. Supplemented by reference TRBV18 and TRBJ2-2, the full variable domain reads NAGVMQNPRHLVRRRGQEARLRCSPMKGHSHVYWYRQLPEEGLKFMVYLQKENIIDESGMPKERFSAEFPKEGPSILRIQQVVRGDSAAYFCASSPRQVRITGELFFGEGSRLTVL.